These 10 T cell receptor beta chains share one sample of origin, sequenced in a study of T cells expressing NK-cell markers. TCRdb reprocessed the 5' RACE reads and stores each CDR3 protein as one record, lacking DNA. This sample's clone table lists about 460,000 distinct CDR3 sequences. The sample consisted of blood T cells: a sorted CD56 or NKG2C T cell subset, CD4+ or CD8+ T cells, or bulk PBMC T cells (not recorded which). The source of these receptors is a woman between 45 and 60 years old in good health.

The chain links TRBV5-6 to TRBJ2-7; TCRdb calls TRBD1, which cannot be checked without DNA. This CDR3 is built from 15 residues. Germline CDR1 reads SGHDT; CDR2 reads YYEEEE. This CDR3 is CASSLVPGQGYEQYF.

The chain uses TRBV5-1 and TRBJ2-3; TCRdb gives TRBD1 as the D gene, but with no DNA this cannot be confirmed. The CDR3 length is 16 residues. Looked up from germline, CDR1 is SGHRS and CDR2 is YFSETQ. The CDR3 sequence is CASSTTTRPVSDTQYF. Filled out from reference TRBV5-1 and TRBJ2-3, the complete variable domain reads KAGVTQTPRYLIKTRGQQVTLSCSPISGHRSVSWYQQTPGQGLQFLFEYFSETQRNKGNFPGRFSGRQFSNSRSEMNVSTLELGDSALYLCASSTTTRPVSDTQYFGPGTRLTVL.

CDR3 in amino acids: CASSPGTGDHTQYF. The rearrangement joins TRBV6-5 to TRBJ2-3; TCRdb reports TRBD1, a call that lacks DNA to check it against. Germline V CDR1 and CDR2: MNHEY, SVGAGI. The CDR3 consists of 14 residues.

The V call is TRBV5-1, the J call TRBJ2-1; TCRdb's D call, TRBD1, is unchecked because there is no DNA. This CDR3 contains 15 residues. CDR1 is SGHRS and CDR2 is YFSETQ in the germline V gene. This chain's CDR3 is CASSPTPGSYNEQFF.

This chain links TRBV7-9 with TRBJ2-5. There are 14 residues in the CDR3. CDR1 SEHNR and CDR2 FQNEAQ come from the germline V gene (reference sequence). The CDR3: CASSLQGVQETQYF. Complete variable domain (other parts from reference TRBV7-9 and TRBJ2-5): DTGVSQNPRHKITKRGQNVTFRCDPISEHNRLYWYRQTLGQGPEFLTYFQNEAQLEKSRLLSDRFSAERPKGSFSTLEIQRTEQGDSAMYLCASSLQGVQETQYFGPGTRLLVL.

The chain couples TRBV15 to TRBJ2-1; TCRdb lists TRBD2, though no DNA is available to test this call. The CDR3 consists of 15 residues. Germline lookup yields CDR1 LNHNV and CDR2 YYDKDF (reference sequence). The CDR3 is CATSTRRTSPNEQFF.

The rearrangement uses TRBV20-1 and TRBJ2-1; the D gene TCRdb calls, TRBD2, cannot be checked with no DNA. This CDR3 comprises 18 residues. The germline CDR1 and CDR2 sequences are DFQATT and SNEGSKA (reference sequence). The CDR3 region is CSARDSGAWGTPYNEQFF.

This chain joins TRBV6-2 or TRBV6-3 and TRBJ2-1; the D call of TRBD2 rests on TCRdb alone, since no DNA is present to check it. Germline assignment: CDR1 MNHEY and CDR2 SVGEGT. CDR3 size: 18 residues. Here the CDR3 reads CASSYAGTSGRAYNEQFF.

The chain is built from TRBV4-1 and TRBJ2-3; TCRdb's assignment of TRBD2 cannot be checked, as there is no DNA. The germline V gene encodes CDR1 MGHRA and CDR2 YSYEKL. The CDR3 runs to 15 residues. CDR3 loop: CASSLAGVPTDTQYF.

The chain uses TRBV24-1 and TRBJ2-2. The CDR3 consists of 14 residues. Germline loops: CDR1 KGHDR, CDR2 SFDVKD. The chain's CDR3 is CATREGSVSGELFF.